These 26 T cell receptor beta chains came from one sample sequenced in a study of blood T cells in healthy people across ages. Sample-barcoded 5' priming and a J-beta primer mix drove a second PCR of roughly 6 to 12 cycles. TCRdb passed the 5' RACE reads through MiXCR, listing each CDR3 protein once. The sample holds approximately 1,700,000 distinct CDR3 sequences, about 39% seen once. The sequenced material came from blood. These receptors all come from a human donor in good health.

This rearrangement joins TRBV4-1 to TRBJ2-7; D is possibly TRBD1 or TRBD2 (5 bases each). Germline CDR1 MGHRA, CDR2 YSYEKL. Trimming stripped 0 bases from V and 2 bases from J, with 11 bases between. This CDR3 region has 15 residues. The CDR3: CASSQERRETYEQYF. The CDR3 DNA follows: TGCGCCAGCAGCCAAGAACGCAGGGAGACCTACGAGCAGTACTTC.

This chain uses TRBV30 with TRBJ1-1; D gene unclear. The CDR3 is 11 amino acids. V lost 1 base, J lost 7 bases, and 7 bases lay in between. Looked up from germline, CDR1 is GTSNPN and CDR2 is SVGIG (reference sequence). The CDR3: CAWSGAFEAFF. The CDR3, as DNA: TGTGCCTGGAGTGGTGCATTTGAAGCTTTCTTT.

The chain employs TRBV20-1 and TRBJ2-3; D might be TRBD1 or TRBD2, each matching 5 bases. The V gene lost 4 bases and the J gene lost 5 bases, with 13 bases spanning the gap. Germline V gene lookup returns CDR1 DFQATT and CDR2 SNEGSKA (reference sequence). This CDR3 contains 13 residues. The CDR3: CSAIFGTQDTQYF. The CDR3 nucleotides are TGCAGTGCTATCTTTGGGACGCAAGATACGCAGTATTTT.

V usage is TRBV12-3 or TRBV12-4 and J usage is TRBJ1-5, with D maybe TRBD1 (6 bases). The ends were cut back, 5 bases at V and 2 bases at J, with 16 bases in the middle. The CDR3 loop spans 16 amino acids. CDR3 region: CASSRNTGLGNQPQHF. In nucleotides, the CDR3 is TGTGCCAGCAGTCGTAACACAGGGTTGGGCAATCAGCCCCAGCATTTT.

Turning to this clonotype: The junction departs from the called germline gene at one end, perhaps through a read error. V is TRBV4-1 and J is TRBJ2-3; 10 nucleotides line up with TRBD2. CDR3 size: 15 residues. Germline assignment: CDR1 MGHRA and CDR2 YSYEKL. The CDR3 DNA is TGCGCCAGCAGCTTAACGCTAGCGGGGGCAGATAGGCAGTATTTT. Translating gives CASSLTLAGADRQYF.

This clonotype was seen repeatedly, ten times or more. The CDR3 here is CASTPGPSGEAQQYF. The CDR3 bases are TGTGCCAGCACCCCTGGCCCCAGCGGGGAAGCACAGCAGTACTTC. The chain is built from TRBV6-1 and TRBJ2-7; 7 nucleotides align to TRBD2. This CDR3 is built from 15 residues. The germline CDR1 and CDR2 sequences are MNHNS and SASEGT. Trimming at V came to 7 bases and at J to 8 bases, leaving 17 bases not matched to a gene.

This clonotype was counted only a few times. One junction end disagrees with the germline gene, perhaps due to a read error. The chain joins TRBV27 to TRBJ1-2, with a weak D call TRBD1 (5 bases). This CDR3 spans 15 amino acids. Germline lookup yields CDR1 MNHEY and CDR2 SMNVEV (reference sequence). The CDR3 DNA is TGTGCCGGCAGTTCTCACAGGACCAGGGTTTTTGGCTACACCTTC. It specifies CAGSSHRTRVFGYTF.

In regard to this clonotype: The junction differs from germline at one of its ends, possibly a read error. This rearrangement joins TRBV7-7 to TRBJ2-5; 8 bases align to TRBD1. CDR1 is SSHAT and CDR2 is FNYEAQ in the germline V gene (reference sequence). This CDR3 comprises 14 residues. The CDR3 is CAGSFGTGQETQYF. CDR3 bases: TGTGCCGGCAGCTTCGGGACAGGCCAAGAGACCCAGTACTTC.

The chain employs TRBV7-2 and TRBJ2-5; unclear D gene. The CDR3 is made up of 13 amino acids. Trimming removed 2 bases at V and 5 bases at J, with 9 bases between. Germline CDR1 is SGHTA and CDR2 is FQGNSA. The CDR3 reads CASSLRVPETQYF. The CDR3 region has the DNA TGTGCCAGCAGCTTACGGGTTCCGGAGACCCAGTACTTC.

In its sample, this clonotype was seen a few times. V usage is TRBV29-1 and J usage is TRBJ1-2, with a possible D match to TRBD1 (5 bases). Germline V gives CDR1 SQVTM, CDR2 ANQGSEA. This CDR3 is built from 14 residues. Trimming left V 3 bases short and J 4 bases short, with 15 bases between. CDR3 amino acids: CSVDRTQGTYGYTF. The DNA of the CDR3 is TGCAGCGTTGATAGGACCCAGGGAACCTATGGCTACACCTTC.

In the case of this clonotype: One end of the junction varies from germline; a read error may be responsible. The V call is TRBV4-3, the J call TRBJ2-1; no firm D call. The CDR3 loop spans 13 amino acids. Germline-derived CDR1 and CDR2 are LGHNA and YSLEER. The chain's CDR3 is CASGQDKGDEQFF. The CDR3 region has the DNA TGCGCCAGCGGCCAGGATAAAGGAGATGAGCAGTTCTTC.

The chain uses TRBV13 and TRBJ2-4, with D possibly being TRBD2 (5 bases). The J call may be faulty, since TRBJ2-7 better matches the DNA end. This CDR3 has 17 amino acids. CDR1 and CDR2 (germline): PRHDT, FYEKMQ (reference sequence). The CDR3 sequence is CASSFSFRLSSSYEQYF. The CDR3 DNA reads TGTGCCAGCAGCTTCTCTTTTAGACTATCGAGCTCCTACGAGCAGTACTTC.

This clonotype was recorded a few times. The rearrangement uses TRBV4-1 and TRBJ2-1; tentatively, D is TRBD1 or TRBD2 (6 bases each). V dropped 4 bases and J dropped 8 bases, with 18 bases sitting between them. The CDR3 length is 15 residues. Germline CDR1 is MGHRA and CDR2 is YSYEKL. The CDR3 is CASSRTGLREDEQFF. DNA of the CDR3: TGCGCCAGCAGCCGAACAGGGTTGAGGGAGGATGAGCAGTTCTTC.

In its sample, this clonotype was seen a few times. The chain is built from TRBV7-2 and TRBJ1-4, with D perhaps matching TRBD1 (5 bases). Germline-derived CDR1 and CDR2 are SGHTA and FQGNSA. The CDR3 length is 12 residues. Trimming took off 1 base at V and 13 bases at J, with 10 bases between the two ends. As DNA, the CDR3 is TGTGCCAGCAGCTTAGACAGGACCCGACTGTTTTTT. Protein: CASSLDRTRLFF. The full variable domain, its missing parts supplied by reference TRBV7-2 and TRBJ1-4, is GAGVSQSPSNKVTEKGKDVELRCDPISGHTALYWYRQSLGQGLEFLIYFQGNSAPDKSGLPSDRFSAERTGGSVSTLTIQRTQQEDSAVYLCASSLDRTRLFFGSGTQLSVL.

The CDR3 DNA is TGCAGTGCTAGTACCACAGGGGTTTTGGATGAGCAGTTCTTC. Translating gives CSASTTGVLDEQFF. The V call is TRBV20-1, the J call TRBJ2-1; TRBD1 matches at 7 bases. With 3 bases clipped from V and 8 bases from J, the junction kept 10 bases outside the gene matches. In germline, CDR1 is DFQATT, CDR2 SNEGSKA (reference sequence). The CDR3 runs 14 residues.

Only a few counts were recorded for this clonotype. The CDR3 is CSAESGTGIPDTQYF. CDR3 coding DNA: TGCAGTGCCGAATCCGGGACAGGGATCCCAGATACGCAGTATTTT. The gene calls are TRBV20-1 and TRBJ2-3; TRBD1 agrees at 9 bases. This CDR3 is 15 amino acids long. J lost 4 bases, V lost 6 bases, and 11 bases had no gene match. Germline values: CDR1 DFQATT, CDR2 SNEGSKA (reference sequence).

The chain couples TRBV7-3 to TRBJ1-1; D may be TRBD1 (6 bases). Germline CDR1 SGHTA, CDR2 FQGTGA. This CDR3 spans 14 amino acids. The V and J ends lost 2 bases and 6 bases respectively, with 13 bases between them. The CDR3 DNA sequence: TGTGCCAGCAGCTTACAGGGGCGGGGGTCTGAAGCTTTCTTT. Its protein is CASSLQGRGSEAFF.

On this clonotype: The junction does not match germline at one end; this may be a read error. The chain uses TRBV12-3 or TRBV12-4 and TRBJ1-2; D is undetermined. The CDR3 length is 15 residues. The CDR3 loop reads CTSSSPGIPSEGYTF. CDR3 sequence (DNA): TGTACCAGCAGTTCTCCCGGAATTCCCTCTGAAGGCTACACCTTC.

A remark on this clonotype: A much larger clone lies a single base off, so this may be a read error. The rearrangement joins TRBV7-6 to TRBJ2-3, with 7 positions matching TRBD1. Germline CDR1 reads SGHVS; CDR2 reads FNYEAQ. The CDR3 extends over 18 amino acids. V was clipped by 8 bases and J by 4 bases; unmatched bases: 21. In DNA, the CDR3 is TGTGCCAGCGGCCATTTACAGGGGACATTGGAGGTGGCAGATACGCAGTATTTT. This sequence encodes CASGHLQGTLEVADTQYF.

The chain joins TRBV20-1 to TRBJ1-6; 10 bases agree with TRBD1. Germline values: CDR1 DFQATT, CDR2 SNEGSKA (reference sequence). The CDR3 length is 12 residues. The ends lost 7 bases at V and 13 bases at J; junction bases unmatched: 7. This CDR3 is CSVGDRGKPLHF. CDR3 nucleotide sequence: TGCAGTGTAGGGGACAGGGGAAAGCCCCTCCACTTT.

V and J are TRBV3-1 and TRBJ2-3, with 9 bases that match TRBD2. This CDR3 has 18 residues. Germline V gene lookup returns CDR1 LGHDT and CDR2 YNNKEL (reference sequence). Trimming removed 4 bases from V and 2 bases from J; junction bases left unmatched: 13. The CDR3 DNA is TGTGCCAGCAGCCCACCCTTGATTGCGGGGGGGGTCACAGATACGCAGTATTTT. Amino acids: CASSPPLIAGGVTDTQYF.

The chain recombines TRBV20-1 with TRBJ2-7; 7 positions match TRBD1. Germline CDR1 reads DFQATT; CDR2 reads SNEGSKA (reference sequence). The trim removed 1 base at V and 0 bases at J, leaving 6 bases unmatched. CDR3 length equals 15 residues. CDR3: CSARGFRDSSYEQYF. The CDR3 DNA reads TGCAGTGCTAGAGGATTCCGGGACAGCTCCTACGAGCAGTACTTC.

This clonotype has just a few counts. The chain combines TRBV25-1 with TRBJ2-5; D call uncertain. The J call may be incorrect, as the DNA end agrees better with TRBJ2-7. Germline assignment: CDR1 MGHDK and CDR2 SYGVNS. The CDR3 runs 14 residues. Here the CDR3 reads CASSEFFLGHEQYF. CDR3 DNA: TGTGCCAGCAGTGAATTCTTTTTGGGCCACGAGCAGTACTTC.

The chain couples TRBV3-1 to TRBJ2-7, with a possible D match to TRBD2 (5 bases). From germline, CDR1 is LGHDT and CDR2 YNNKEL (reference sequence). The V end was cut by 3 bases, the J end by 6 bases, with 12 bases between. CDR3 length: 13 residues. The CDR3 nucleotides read TGTGCCAGCAGCCAGGGAGCCCCCGGCGAGCAGTACTTC. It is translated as CASSQGAPGEQYF.

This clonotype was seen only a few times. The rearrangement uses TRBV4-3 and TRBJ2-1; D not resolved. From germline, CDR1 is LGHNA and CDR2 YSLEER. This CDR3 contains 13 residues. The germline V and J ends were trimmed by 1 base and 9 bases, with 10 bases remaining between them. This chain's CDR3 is CASSQVSSGEQFF. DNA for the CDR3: TGCGCCAGCAGCCAAGTATCCTCGGGTGAGCAGTTCTTC.

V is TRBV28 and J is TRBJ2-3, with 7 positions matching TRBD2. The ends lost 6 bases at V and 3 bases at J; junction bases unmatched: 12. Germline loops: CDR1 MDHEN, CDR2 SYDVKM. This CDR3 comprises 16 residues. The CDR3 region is CASSHVLAGVTDTQYF. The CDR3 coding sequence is TGTGCCAGCAGCCACGTCTTGGCGGGGGTGACAGATACGCAGTATTTT.